The clone carrying this TCR beta chain was detected many times. Transcripts of RNA were the source for amplifying TCR beta CDR3 regions. HTBI primers were used in a first-round RT-PCR, which preceded a second-round multiplex PCR. TCRdb called the multiplex PCR reads again in MiXCR, with one record for every CDR3 protein. The sample yields under 200,000 distinct CDR3 sequences, less than 45% seen once. This entry comes from a study of Graves' ophthalmopathy and Graves' hyperthyroidism. Study information: Peripheral blood sampling occurred at initial diagnosis, before any treatment.

The CDR3 sequence is 14 residues long. Germline CDR1 reads MNHEY; CDR2 reads SVGAGI. V gave up 9 bases and J gave up 7 bases, with 22 bases separating them. This TCR came from a woman aged 35 to 49 with Graves' ophthalmopathy. The rearrangement links TRBV6-5 to TRBJ2-7; D might be TRBD1 (5 bases). The specimen sequenced was peripheral blood. The CDR3 is CARKEWTSPEEQYF. CDR3 sequence (DNA): TGTGCCAGGAAGGAATGGACATCACCGGAAGAGCAGTACTTC.